The clone carrying this T cell receptor beta chain was seen more than once but under ten times. These data originate in a study of identical twins. TCRdb processed the 5' RACE reads anew with MiXCR; each CDR3 protein has one entry. The top ten hold roughly 2.1% of the sample, which has hundreds of thousands of distinct CDR3 sequences, about 8.1% seen once. Between the trimmed V and J ends, which lost 5 bases and 4 bases, there was a span of 14 bases. CDR1 is MNHNS and CDR2 is SASEGT in the germline V gene. The CDR3 has 14 amino acids. These data also formed part of another study, on yellow fever vaccine responses in identical twins.

The sequence derives from a woman aged 18-29 years in good health. The sequenced sample consisted of memory (CD45RO+) T cells sorted from blood. V usage is TRBV6-1 and J usage is TRBJ1-1, with a tentative D call TRBD1 (5 bases). CDR3 in DNA: TGTGCCAGCAGTCCCGGGGCCCGGGCCACTGAAGCTTTCTTT. Protein product: CASSPGARATEAFF.